The rows below give T cell receptor beta chains drawn from one sample of a study of T-cell memory formation after mild COVID-19. MiXCR, run by TCRdb on the 5' RACE reads, gives a single entry per CDR3 protein. The sample has 6,500 to 8,500 distinct CDR3 sequences, around 32% seen once. The sample was PBMCs or a T cell subset sorted from them (not recorded which). These receptors all come from an adult woman who had mild COVID-19 (a few samples of this study predate the infection). Cell type and time point are not known. CDR3s include the opening cysteine and the closing phenylalanine or tryptophan. The order of the fields is V gene, J gene, D gene, clone size, CDR3 protein, CDR3 DNA. The D gene is left open where the match is weak. The listing skips clone size in some rows; elsewhere it reads once, few, many or a size class.

>TRBV9|TRBJ2-1|TRBD1|-
CASSGQGSHNEQFF
TGTGCCAGCAGCGGACAGGGAAGCCACAATGAGCAGTTCTTC
>TRBV5-1|TRBJ2-7|TRBD1|medium-sized
CASSPDRGYSYEQYF
TGCGCCAGCAGCCCTGACAGGGGATACTCCTACGAGCAGTACTTC
>TRBV7-8|TRBJ1-3|-|many
CASSSSRWAIGKNTIYF
TGTGCCAGCAGCTCCAGTCGTTGGGCAATTGGAAAAAACACCATATATTTT
>TRBV20-1|TRBJ2-5|TRBD2|-
CSAGTSPDGGTQYF
TGCAGCGCCGGGACTAGCCCTGATGGAGGGACCCAGTACTTC
>TRBV5-6|TRBJ1-4|-|many
CASSYTGSREKLFF
TGTGCCAGCAGCTACACAGGGTCTCGCGAAAAACTGTTTTTT
>TRBV7-9|TRBJ2-7|TRBD1|-
CASSLGQGWQYF
TGTGCCAGCAGCTTAGGACAGGGCTGGCAGTACTTC
>TRBV30|TRBJ1-5|-|many
CAWSGTALEPQHF
TGTGCCTGGAGTGGAACCGCCTTGGAGCCCCAGCATTTT
>TRBV7-9|TRBJ1-2|-|many
CASSLPGGYGYTF
TGTGCCAGCAGCTTACCGGGGGGCTATGGCTACACCTTC
>TRBV6-4|TRBJ2-3|TRBD1|-
CASSVGTGGADTQYF
TGTGCCAGCAGTGTCGGGACAGGGGGCGCAGATACGCAGTATTTT
>TRBV9|TRBJ2-1|TRBD2|many
CASSLTWGLARSSYNEQFF
TGTGCCAGCAGCCTCACCTGGGGACTAGCGAGGAGCTCCTACAATGAGCAGTTCTTC
>TRBV6-5|TRBJ2-3|-|-
CASSYPREGTDTQYF
TGTGCCAGCAGTTACCCCAGGGAAGGCACAGATACGCAGTATTTT
>TRBV5-4|TRBJ2-5|TRBD2|-
CASSSSGTSGETQYF
TGTGCCAGCAGCTCCTCCGGGACTAGCGGAGAGACCCAGTACTTC
>TRBV30|TRBJ1-2|-|many
CSWSFFVGNYGYTF
TGTTCCTGGAGTTTCTTCGTGGGTAACTATGGCTACACCTTC
>TRBV7-3|TRBJ2-1|TRBD2|many
CASSSGGADNEQFF
TGTGCCAGCAGCTCCGGGGGGGCGGACAATGAGCAGTTCTTC
>TRBV5-6|TRBJ1-5|-|many
CASSFGDGRGQPQHF
TGTGCCAGCAGCTTTGGGGATGGGCGAGGTCAGCCCCAGCATTTT
>TRBV5-5|TRBJ1-1|TRBD1|many
CASSLLPSGTGDEAFF
TGTGCCAGCAGCTTGCTACCTTCCGGGACAGGGGATGAAGCTTTCTTT
>TRBV20-1|TRBJ2-3|-|-
CSARAGYGTDTQYF
TGCAGTGCTAGAGCTGGGTATGGCACAGATACGCAGTATTTT
>TRBV5-1|TRBJ1-2|-|many
CASSLGQGPLNYGYTF
TGCGCCAGCAGCTTGGGCCAGGGGCCACTTAACTATGGCTACACCTTC
>TRBV19|TRBJ1-1|TRBD1|many
CASSWGQGNTEAFF
TGTGCCAGTAGCTGGGGACAGGGAAACACTGAAGCTTTCTTT
>TRBV6-5|TRBJ2-7|TRBD1|medium-sized
CASSYGGWDRAYEQYF
TGTGCCAGCAGTTACGGGGGGTGGGACAGGGCCTACGAGCAGTACTTC
>TRBV6-2/TRBV6-3|TRBJ2-1|TRBD1|few
CASSPLRDRVDNEQFF
TGTGCCAGCAGTCCCCTCCGGGACAGGGTGGACAATGAGCAGTTCTTC
>TRBV6-2/TRBV6-3|TRBJ2-1|TRBD2|many
CASSYSMGLAGDNEQFF
TGTGCCAGCAGTTACTCAATGGGACTAGCGGGAGACAATGAGCAGTTCTTC
>TRBV7-2|TRBJ2-1|-|-
CASSVPPNSYNEQFF
TGTGCCAGCAGCGTTCCCCCGAACTCCTACAATGAGCAGTTCTTC
>TRBV20-1|TRBJ2-2|-|many
CSAKSWDGSRNTGELFF
TGCAGTGCTAAGTCGTGGGACGGGAGTCGTAACACCGGGGAGCTGTTTTTT
>TRBV12-3/TRBV12-4|TRBJ2-7|TRBD2|medium-sized
CASSSARLAGARYEQYF
TGTGCCAGCAGTTCCGCCCGACTAGCGGGGGCCAGGTACGAGCAGTACTTC
>TRBV5-1|TRBJ2-3|TRBD1|few
CASSPGQLSTDTQYF
TGCGCCAGCAGCCCGGGACAGCTAAGCACAGATACGCAGTATTTT
>TRBV7-2|TRBJ2-1|-|many
CASSSNDGSHNEQFF
TGTGCCAGCAGCTCAAATGACGGGAGCCACAATGAGCAGTTCTTC
>TRBV6-5|TRBJ2-1|-|many
CASSYDRRGINEQFF
TGTGCCAGCAGTTACGATCGGCGCGGAATAAATGAGCAGTTCTTC
>TRBV3-1|TRBJ1-5|-|many
CASSQDWPSVDQPQHF
TGTGCCAGCAGCCAAGATTGGCCGTCCGTGGATCAGCCCCAGCATTTT
>TRBV5-1|TRBJ1-1|-|many
CASSLRPGEAFF
TGCGCCAGCAGCTTGAGACCGGGTGAAGCTTTCTTT
>TRBV5-1|TRBJ2-3|-|many
CASSSLSTDTQYF
TGCGCCAGCAGCTCCTTAAGCACAGATACGCAGTATTTT
>TRBV5-1|TRBJ2-7|-|-
CASSLVAGSSEQYF
TGCGCCAGCAGCTTGGTGGCAGGGTCGAGCGAGCAGTACTTC
>TRBV27|TRBJ2-7|-|medium-sized
CASSLISPSYEQYF
TGTGCCAGCAGTTTAATATCACCTTCCTACGAGCAGTACTTC
>TRBV7-9|TRBJ2-7|-|medium-sized
CASSLGFSDEQYF
TGTGCCAGCAGCTTAGGATTTTCGGACGAGCAGTACTTC
>TRBV20-1|TRBJ1-5|-|-
CSASDDRKRQPQHF
TGCAGTGCTAGTGATGACAGGAAGAGACAGCCCCAGCATTTT
>TRBV2|TRBJ2-1|-|many
CASSSLVSYNEQFF
TGTGCCAGCAGTTCTTTGGTCTCCTACAATGAGCAGTTCTTC
>TRBV7-7|TRBJ2-5|-|many
CASSLGLGETQYF
TGTGCCAGCAGCTTAGGGTTAGGAGAGACCCAGTACTTC
>TRBV11-1|TRBJ2-7|-|many
CASSLSRGYGEQYF
TGTGCCAGCAGCTTATCGAGGGGGTACGGCGAGCAGTACTTC
>TRBV4-3|TRBJ2-7|-|medium-sized
CASSQETTSYEQYF
TGCGCCAGCAGCCAAGAGACTACCTCCTACGAGCAGTACTTC
>TRBV24-1|TRBJ2-3|TRBD2|medium-sized
CATSDPRGYGDTQYF
TGTGCCACCAGTGATCCGCGGGGGTACGGAGATACGCAGTATTTT
>TRBV20-1|TRBJ1-5|-|many
CSARALGGNQPQHF
TGCAGTGCTAGGGCCCTGGGTGGCAATCAGCCCCAGCATTTT
>TRBV5-1|TRBJ1-4|-|many
CASSPRLATNEKLFF
TGCGCCAGCAGCCCTCGGCTTGCAACTAATGAAAAACTGTTTTTT
>TRBV27|TRBJ2-7|TRBD1|-
CASSLSTGLEQYF
TGTGCCAGCAGTTTATCGACAGGGCTCGAGCAGTACTTC
>TRBV3-1|TRBJ2-1|-|-
CASSLGRLGAGEQFF
TGTGCCAGCAGCCTAGGGCGTTTAGGGGCTGGTGAGCAGTTCTTC
>TRBV12-1|TRBJ1-1|-|-
CASSSRMNTEAFF
TGTGCCAGCAGCTCCAGGATGAACACTGAAGCTTTCTTT
>TRBV24-1|TRBJ2-3|TRBD2|-
CATSEGGTSRDTQYF
TGTGCCACCAGTGAAGGTGGGACTAGCCGGGATACGCAGTATTTT
>TRBV23-1|TRBJ2-4|-|many
CASSQNGAAGLRDIQYF
TGCGCCAGCAGTCAAAATGGCGCAGCCGGCCTTCGAGACATTCAGTACTTC
>TRBV20-1|TRBJ1-5|-|many
CSARGTDSNQPQHF
TGCAGTGCTAGGGGGACGGATAGCAATCAGCCCCAGCATTTT
>TRBV5-6|TRBJ2-7|-|-
CASSLKYTYEQYF
TGTGCCAGCAGCTTGAAATATACCTACGAGCAGTACTTC
>TRBV7-6|TRBJ2-2|TRBD1|many
CASSSQGSGELFF
TGTGCCAGCAGCTCACAGGGGTCCGGGGAGCTGTTTTTT
>TRBV15|TRBJ2-1|-|medium-sized
CATSRVRPPYNEQFF
TGTGCCACCAGCAGAGTGCGGCCCCCCTACAATGAGCAGTTCTTC
>TRBV19|TRBJ2-7|-|many
CASSIVLQSYEQYF
TGTGCCAGTAGTATTGTCCTGCAGTCCTACGAGCAGTACTTC
>TRBV12-3/TRBV12-4|TRBJ1-2|TRBD1|many
CASSSGTGFSYGYTF
TGTGCCAGCAGTTCAGGGACAGGGTTTAGCTATGGCTACACCTTC
>TRBV6-5|TRBJ2-1|-|many
CASRYTVELGNNEQFF
TGTGCCAGCAGGTACACCGTAGAGTTGGGTAACAATGAGCAGTTCTTC
>TRBV6-6|TRBJ2-5|-|-
CASRGPETQYF
TGTGCCAGCAGAGGGCCGGAGACCCAGTACTTC
>TRBV7-6|TRBJ1-4|-|many
CASSRRGHEKLFF
TGTGCCAGCAGCCGCCGAGGGCATGAAAAACTGTTTTTT
>TRBV7-3|TRBJ2-3|TRBD2|-
CASSDGLARGDTQYF
TGTGCCAGCAGCGATGGACTAGCTCGGGGAGATACGCAGTATTTT
>TRBV5-1|TRBJ2-3|-|medium-sized
CASSFVGFTDTQYF
TGCGCCAGCAGCTTTGTCGGCTTCACAGATACGCAGTATTTT
>TRBV6-2/TRBV6-3|TRBJ1-2|-|many
CASFGPDRTNYGYTF
TGTGCCAGCTTCGGACCTGACAGGACTAACTATGGCTACACCTTC